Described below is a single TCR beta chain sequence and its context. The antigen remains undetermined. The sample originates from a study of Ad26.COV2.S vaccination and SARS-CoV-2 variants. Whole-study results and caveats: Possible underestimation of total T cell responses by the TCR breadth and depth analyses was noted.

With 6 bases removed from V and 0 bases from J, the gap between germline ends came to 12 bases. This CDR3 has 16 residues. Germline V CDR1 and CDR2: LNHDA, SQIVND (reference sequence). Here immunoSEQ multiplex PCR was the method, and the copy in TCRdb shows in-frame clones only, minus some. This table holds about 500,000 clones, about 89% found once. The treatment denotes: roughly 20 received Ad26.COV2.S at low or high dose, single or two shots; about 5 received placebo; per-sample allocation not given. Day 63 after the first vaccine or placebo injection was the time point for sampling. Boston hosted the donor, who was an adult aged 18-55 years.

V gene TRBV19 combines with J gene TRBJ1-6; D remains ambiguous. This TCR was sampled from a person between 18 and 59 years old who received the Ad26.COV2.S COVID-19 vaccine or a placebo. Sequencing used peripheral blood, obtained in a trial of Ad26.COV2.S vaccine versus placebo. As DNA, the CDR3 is TGTGCCAGTAGATCGACGGAGAGCTCCTATAATTCACCCCTCCACTTT. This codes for CASRSTESSYNSPLHF.